The 14 T cell receptor beta chains reported below all come from one sample, sequenced in a study of T-cell reconstitution after alpha-beta-depleted transplantation in children. A TCRbeta library incorporating unique molecular identifiers was prepared. TCRdb passed the PCR reads through MiXCR, listing each CDR3 protein once. The sample includes 550,000 to 800,000 distinct CDR3 sequences, around 13% of them seen just once. The input for sequencing was PBMCs, taken before TCRalphabeta/CD19-depleted stem cell transplant. The receptor set was obtained from a girl aged 2 to 10 with congenital amegakaryocytic thrombocytopenia, due to receive a stem cell transplant.

The chain joins TRBV5-1 to TRBJ2-1; 9 nucleotides match TRBD2. Germline V lookup: CDR1 SGHRS, CDR2 YFSETQ. The CDR3 totals 16 residues. Trimming at V came to 1 base and at J to 6 bases, leaving 8 bases not matched to a gene. In DNA form, the CDR3 reads TGCGCCAGCAGCTTGATCCAGCGGGAGGCCTCCAATGAGCAGTTCTTC. Its translation is CASSLIQREASNEQFF.

This clonotype was counted many times. This chain uses TRBV5-6 with TRBJ2-1; a possible D gene is TRBD1 (6 bases). The CDR3 is made up of 13 amino acids. V was clipped by 2 bases and J by 6 bases, with 9 bases between them. Germline CDR1 is SGHDT and CDR2 is YYEEEE. The CDR3 DNA reads as TGTGCCAGCAGCTTACTGGACAGCAATGAGCAGTTCTTC. It yields the protein CASSLLDSNEQFF.

This clonotype was recorded many times. The chain uses TRBV28 and TRBJ2-7, with TRBD2 identical over 9 bases. This CDR3 region has 17 residues. Germline CDR1 MDHEN, CDR2 SYDVKM. J lost 1 base, V lost 7 bases, and 14 bases had no gene match. The CDR3 loop reads CASNQSGEREASYEQYF. The DNA of the CDR3 is TGTGCCAGCAACCAATCGGGAGAGCGGGAGGCGTCCTACGAGCAGTACTTC.

The chain is built from TRBV20-1 and TRBJ2-3, with a tentative D call TRBD2 (6 bases). CDR1 is DFQATT and CDR2 is SNEGSKA in the germline V gene (reference sequence). V was pared by 5 bases and J by 5 bases, with 26 bases between. This CDR3 has 17 amino acids. This chain's CDR3 is CSAPAEGLRPTRDTQYF. CDR3 coding DNA: TGCAGTGCTCCCGCGGAGGGACTCCGGCCTACAAGAGATACGCAGTATTTT.

This clonotype was seen many times. The chain joins TRBV20-1 to TRBJ2-5; the match to TRBD2 covers 7 bases. The CDR3 runs to 14 residues. V was pared by 6 bases and J by 2 bases, with 9 bases of the junction left unmatched. The germline V gene encodes CDR1 DFQATT and CDR2 SNEGSKA (reference sequence). The CDR3 region is CSATPGAGQETQYF. The CDR3 coding sequence is TGCAGTGCCACCCCCGGAGCGGGACAAGAGACCCAGTACTTC.

This chain uses TRBV21-1 with TRBJ1-5; the table's D call, TRBD1, was not checked against the DNA. TRBV21-1 represents a pseudogene. The CDR3 is made up of 15 amino acids. This CDR3 reads CASGKRGTGWQPQHF. DNA of the CDR3: TGTGCCAGCGGCAAAAGGGGGACAGGGTGGCAGCCCCAGCATTTT.

This clonotype was recorded at least ten times. The rearrangement uses TRBV7-9 and TRBJ2-7, with no clear D. V lost 1 base and J lost 4, with 20 bases in between. Germline CDR1 and CDR2: SEHNR and FQNEAQ (reference sequence). This CDR3 region has 17 residues. DNA of the CDR3: TGTGCCAGCAGCTTAGATGGCCGTCCCCAGCCCCCTTACGAGCAGTACTTC. Translating it yields CASSLDGRPQPPYEQYF.

The J gene is TRBJ2-7, the V gene TRBV20-1; no clear D. The CDR3 totals 14 residues. V lost 4 bases and J lost 3, with 16 bases in between. Germline-derived CDR1 and CDR2 are DFQATT and SNEGSKA (reference sequence). The CDR3 region is CSATHRPPIYEQYF. CDR3 nucleotide sequence: TGCAGTGCTACCCACCGCCCCCCCATCTACGAGCAGTACTTC.

This clonotype was observed a handful of times. This chain uses TRBV20-1 with TRBJ2-7; 7 bases match TRBD2. Germline lookup yields CDR1 DFQATT and CDR2 SNEGSKA (reference sequence). The CDR3 is 13 residues long. V was pared by 4 bases and J by 3 bases, with 6 bases of the junction left unmatched. The CDR3, as DNA: TGCAGTGCTACCTTCGGCGGGAGCTACGAGCAGTACTTC. Protein: CSATFGGSYEQYF.

This clonotype appeared many times. The chain carries TRBV30 and TRBJ1-1; TRBD1 aligns across 7 bases. With 1 base clipped from V and 3 bases from J, the junction kept 5 bases outside the gene matches. The CDR3 contains 14 residues. CDR1 and CDR2 from the germline V gene are GTSNPN and SVGIG (reference sequence). This CDR3 is CAWSEVTGDTEAFF. The DNA of the CDR3 is TGTGCCTGGAGTGAGGTTACAGGGGACACTGAAGCTTTCTTT. The full variable domain, rest sourced from reference TRBV30 and TRBJ1-1, is SQTIHQWPATLVQPVGSPLSLECTVEGTSNPNLYWYRQAAGRGLQLLFYSVGIGQISSEVPQNLSASRPQDRQFILSSKKLLLSDSGFYLCAWSEVTGDTEAFFGQGTRLTVV.

Details on this clonotype: A clone one base away is much larger, so this may be a read error. The rearrangement joins TRBV29-1 to TRBJ1-2; 9 bases fit TRBD1. CDR3 length: 11 amino acids. The ends lost 4 bases at V and 11 bases at J; junction bases unmatched: 5. CDR1 SQVTM and CDR2 ANQGSEA come from the germline V gene. In DNA, the CDR3 is TGCAGCGTTGCGGGACAGGGATTATACACCTTC. Translated: CSVAGQGLYTF.

This clonotype was seen many times. The chain uses TRBV12-3 or TRBV12-4 and TRBJ1-1, with D maybe TRBD1 (5 bases). The ends were cut back, 6 bases at V and 1 base at J, with 12 bases in the middle. The length of the CDR3 is 14 residues. CDR3 sequence: CASSYGTGNTEAFF. CDR3 in DNA: TGTGCCAGCAGCTACGGGACGGGGAACACTGAAGCTTTCTTT.

This clonotype was seen a handful of times. The rearrangement joins TRBV2 to TRBJ2-1, with 9 nucleotides matching TRBD2. With 7 bases clipped from V and 3 bases from J, the junction kept 7 bases outside the gene matches. CDR1 and CDR2 from the germline V gene are SNHLY and FYNNEI. This CDR3 has 15 amino acids. The CDR3 nucleotides read TGTGCCAGCACCCCTGTAGCGGGGGACTACAATGAGCAGTTCTTC. Its translation: CASTPVAGDYNEQFF.

In this sample, this clonotype turned up many times. The chain joins TRBV20-1 to TRBJ2-7; D unresolved. CDR3 length: 13 residues. Trimming pared 0 bases from V and 2 bases from J, leaving 8 bases between. CDR1 DFQATT and CDR2 SNEGSKA come from the germline V gene (reference sequence). In DNA form, the CDR3 reads TGCAGTGCTAGAGATCGACGGACCTACGAGCAGTACTTC. It translates to CSARDRRTYEQYF.